A selection of T cell receptor beta chains follows, all from one sample in a study of blood T cells in healthy people across ages. Via MiXCR, TCRdb re-called the 5' RACE reads, giving one row per CDR3 protein. The sample includes approximately 800,000 distinct CDR3 sequences, roughly 60% of them seen just once. Sequencing used blood. These receptors originate from a man aged 30 to 45 in good health. The CDR3 runs from the conserved cysteine through the conserved F or W. The order of the fields is CDR3 length, J gene, V gene, clone size, D gene, CDR3 DNA, CDR3 protein. D genes are given only for firm matches. Rows give clone size only sometimes, using once, few, many, or a class for an expanded clone.

>15|TRBJ2-5|TRBV7-2|NA|NA
TGTGCCAGCAGCTTAGTGGTGCGGGGAGGCGAGACCCAGTACTTC
CASSLVVRGGETQYF
>12|TRBJ1-2|TRBV2|NA|TRBD1
TGTGCCAGCCGGGACAGCCACTATGGCTACACCTTC
CASRDSHYGYTF
>15|TRBJ1-2|TRBV6-6|many|NA
TGTGCCAGCAGTCAATTTCCTTCAGGGTCGTATGGCTACACCTTC
CASSQFPSGSYGYTF
>17|TRBJ1-2|TRBV9|NA|NA
TGTGCCAGCAGCGCCCCCATACAGGGACCGTCTTCCTATGGCTACACCTTC
CASSAPIQGPSSYGYTF
>17|TRBJ2-3|TRBV29-1|NA|NA
TGCAGCGTTTTTCGGTTTGAAGGGGGGACCTACACAGATACGCAGTATTTT
CSVFRFEGGTYTDTQYF
>17|TRBJ2-2|TRBV7-2|once|TRBD2
TGTGCCAGCCAGGCGACTAGCGGGGGGGCCCAAACCGGGGAGCTGTTTTTT
CASQATSGGAQTGELFF
>16|TRBJ2-5|TRBV5-1|NA|TRBD1
TGCGCCAGCGGGCCGGTGGGGACAGGGGTTATGGAGACCCAGTACTTC
CASGPVGTGVMETQYF
>16|TRBJ2-7|TRBV4-3|NA|NA
TGCGCCAGCAGCCAAGAGGTAGGCAGGGGTGCCTACGAGCAGTACTTC
CASSQEVGRGAYEQYF
>16|TRBJ2-1|TRBV11-2|NA|NA
TGTGCCAGCAGCCCGAGCGGTATTGGGCAGAAAGAGACACAGTTCTTC
CASSPSGIGQKETQFF
>15|TRBJ2-3|TRBV4-2|NA|NA
TGTGCCAGCAGCCAAGGTTTTGGGGGATTAGATACGCAGTATTTT
CASSQGFGGLDTQYF
>16|TRBJ2-3|TRBV7-3|NA|NA
TGTGCCAGCAGCCCCACGGACCTCCCCTCGCGCGATACGCAGTATTTT
CASSPTDLPSRDTQYF
>13|TRBJ1-2|TRBV28|NA|NA
TGTGCCAGCAGTCGCGGTGGAGAGGATGGCTACACCTTC
CASSRGGEDGYTF
>13|TRBJ1-4|TRBV6-5|once|TRBD1
TGTGCCAGCAGTGGAGGGGGACAGGGCGTTCTGTTTTTT
CASSGGGQGVLFF
>15|TRBJ2-2|TRBV4-3|NA|NA
TGCGCCAGCAGCCAAAGACAGGAGAACACCGGGGAGCTGTTTTTT
CASSQRQENTGELFF
>12|TRBJ2-7|TRBV28|NA|NA
TGTGCCAGCAGTTTTGGGGGACCCGAGCAGTACTTC
CASSFGGPEQYF
>13|TRBJ2-3|TRBV7-3|once|NA
TGTGCCAGCAGCACGAGGGGTTCAGATACGCAGTATTTT
CASSTRGSDTQYF
>16|TRBJ2-1|TRBV6-5|NA|NA
TGTGCCAGCAGTTACTCTAGGGGAGCCCAATCCGATGAGCAGTTCTTC
CASSYSRGAQSDEQFF
>14|TRBJ2-1|TRBV7-3|NA|TRBD1
TGTGCCAGCAGCTTAGCTATCGAGGGGGCAGAGCAGTTCTTC
CASSLAIEGAEQFF
>14|TRBJ1-6|TRBV9|NA|NA
TGTGCCAGCAGCGTAGCGGGGCGTAATTCACCCCTCCACTTT
CASSVAGRNSPLHF
>15|TRBJ2-1|TRBV4-1|few|NA
TGCGCCAGCAGCCAAGCAACGGAGCCGTACAATGAGCAGTTCTTC
CASSQATEPYNEQFF
>12|TRBJ2-7|TRBV20-1|NA|NA
TGCAGTGCTACGGGACAAACCAATGAGCAGTACTTC
CSATGQTNEQYF
>13|TRBJ2-3|TRBV6-2/TRBV6-3|few|NA
TGTGCCAGCAGTCCGACAGCTGCTTATACGCAGTATTTT
CASSPTAAYTQYF
>16|TRBJ2-7|TRBV7-8|NA|TRBD1
TGTGCCAGCAGCTCCGTACCGGGACAGGGCCCCTACGAGCAGTACTTC
CASSSVPGQGPYEQYF
>13|TRBJ2-1|TRBV20-1|NA|TRBD1
TGCAGTAAACCGGGACAGAAATACAATGAGCAGTTCTTC
CSKPGQKYNEQFF
>15|TRBJ2-7|TRBV29-1|NA|NA
TGCAGCGTTGTCGACCGGGACACCACAACCTACGAGCAGTACTTC
CSVVDRDTTTYEQYF
>14|TRBJ2-1|TRBV7-3|few|NA
TGTGCCAGCAGCTGGGGCCGGGAGTACAATGAGCAGTTCTTC
CASSWGREYNEQFF
>16|TRBJ2-2|TRBV11-2|many|TRBD1
TGTGCCAGCAGCTTGCGCAGGGGGCCGAGCACCGGGGAGCTGTTTTTT
CASSLRRGPSTGELFF
>15|TRBJ2-7|TRBV6-4|NA|TRBD2
TGTGCCAGCAGTGAGGCTAGCGGGGGCTACAATGAGCAGTACTTC
CASSEASGGYNEQYF
>16|TRBJ2-1|TRBV6-6|NA|NA
TGTGCCAGCAGTTACGGGGCGGGGGCTACCTACAATGAGCAGTTCTTC
CASSYGAGATYNEQFF
>16|TRBJ2-3|TRBV27|few|TRBD2
TGTGCCAGCAGTTTATACGCGGGGGGAAGTACAGATACGCAGTATTTT
CASSLYAGGSTDTQYF
>13|TRBJ1-5|TRBV6-5|NA|NA
TGTGCCAGCAGGAGGGCAGTCAATCAGCCCCAGCATTTT
CASRRAVNQPQHF
>18|TRBJ2-3|TRBV5-1|NA|TRBD1
TGCGCCAGCAGTTTTACCCCCGGGACAGGGGGCTTGACAGATACGCAGTATTTT
CASSFTPGTGGLTDTQYF
>14|TRBJ1-2|TRBV6-1|NA|TRBD1
TGTGCCAGCAGTGACCTGACAGGGGTGGGTGGCTACACCTTC
CASSDLTGVGGYTF
>19|TRBJ2-1|TRBV7-3|NA|TRBD2
TGTGCCAGCAGCAGCCCTGGGGGGCAGCTAGCGGGGATACACAATGAGCTGTTCTTC
CASSSPGGQLAGIHNELFF
>15|TRBJ2-1|TRBV5-1|NA|TRBD2
TGCGCCAGCAGCTTGGGCACTAGCGGAGGGTATGAGCAGTTCTTC
CASSLGTSGGYEQFF
>16|TRBJ2-7|TRBV10-3|few|TRBD2
TGTGCCATCAGGGGGGGACTAGCGGGAATAACCTACGAGCAGTACTTC
CAIRGGLAGITYEQYF
>17|TRBJ1-2|TRBV6-1|NA|TRBD1
TGTGCCAGCAGTGAAAGGGGACAGACATACCCTAACTATGGCTACACCTTC
CASSERGQTYPNYGYTF
>14|TRBJ1-1|TRBV6-6|NA|NA
TGTGCCAGCAGTTATCCAGGGGTCGGGACTGAAGCTTTCTTT
CASSYPGVGTEAFF
>14|TRBJ1-2|TRBV27|NA|NA
TGTGCCAGCAGTTTAAGGGCAGGGGTCGATGGCTACACCTTC
CASSLRAGVDGYTF
>16|TRBJ2-7|TRBV5-6|NA|TRBD2
TGTGCCAGCAGCCCTTATTGGACTAGCGGGGGGTACGAGCAGTACTTC
CASSPYWTSGGYEQYF
>15|TRBJ2-1|TRBV7-2|NA|NA
TGTGCCAGCAGCTTAATGGAAGGGGCCTACAATGAGCAGTTCTTC
CASSLMEGAYNEQFF
>15|TRBJ1-6|TRBV7-9|NA|NA
TGTGCCAGCAGCTTACAGGACTCCTATAATTCACCCCTCCACTTT
CASSLQDSYNSPLHF
>16|TRBJ1-5|TRBV27|NA|NA
TGTGCCAGCAGTCCATCTTCAGGGGTAGGCAATCAGCCCCAGCATTTT
CASSPSSGVGNQPQHF
>14|TRBJ1-2|TRBV2|NA|NA
TGTGCCAGCAATGACGGCCTGAGGAGTGGTGGCTACACCTTC
CASNDGLRSGGYTF
>12|TRBJ2-4|TRBV28|NA|NA
TGTGCCAGCAGCATTTCCGTCCGCATTCAGTACTTC
CASSISVRIQYF
>14|TRBJ2-7|TRBV11-2|once|TRBD2
TGTGCCAGCAGCAACGGACTAGCGGGCGGCGAGCAGTACTTC
CASSNGLAGGEQYF
>15|TRBJ2-5|TRBV5-1|NA|NA
TGCGCCAGCAGTTCGGGAGTAGGCACAGGAGAGACCCAGTACTTC
CASSSGVGTGETQYF
>15|TRBJ1-4|TRBV5-6|NA|NA
TGTGCCAGCAGCACCCCACAAGGCGGTGGTGAAAAACTGTTTTTT
CASSTPQGGGEKLFF
>16|TRBJ2-5|TRBV7-7|few|TRBD2
TGTGCCAGCAGCAGGACTAGCGGGGGGGCTGGAGAGACCCAGTACTTC
CASSRTSGGAGETQYF
>13|TRBJ2-1|TRBV9|NA|TRBD2
TGTGCCAGCAGCGGGCGGGGGTTTCATGAGCAGTTCTTC
CASSGRGFHEQFF
>12|TRBJ1-1|TRBV20-1|few|NA
TGCAGTGCTGACATCCAGAACACTGAAGCTTTCTTT
CSADIQNTEAFF
>13|TRBJ2-3|TRBV4-3|NA|NA
TGCGCCAGCAGTTTACAGGGAATAGATACGCAGTATTTT
CASSLQGIDTQYF
>17|TRBJ2-1|TRBV7-9|NA|NA
TGTGCCGGCAGCGCCCCCCAGCAGGGCTACTCCTACAATGAGCAGTTCTTC
CAGSAPQQGYSYNEQFF
>13|TRBJ2-1|TRBV12-3/TRBV12-4|NA|NA
TGTTCCAGCAGTTTGACCGGGGACGATGAGCAGTTCTTC
CSSSLTGDDEQFF
>15|TRBJ2-7|TRBV28|few|TRBD1
TGTGCCAGCAGGCTTACAGGGGGCTACTCCTACGAGCAGTACTTC
CASRLTGGYSYEQYF
>14|TRBJ1-2|TRBV10-3|NA|NA
TGTGCCATCAGTGAGTCGGTACAGATCTATGGCTACACCTTC
CAISESVQIYGYTF
>14|TRBJ1-5|TRBV28|NA|NA
TGTGCCAGCAGGCGTTGGCAGACCAATCAGCCCCAGCATTTT
CASRRWQTNQPQHF
>15|TRBJ2-7|TRBV28|NA|NA
TGTGCCAGCAGCTCAACAGGGATCCTTAACTACGAGCAGTACTTC
CASSSTGILNYEQYF
>14|TRBJ2-7|TRBV6-2/TRBV6-3|NA|NA
TGTGTCAGCAATGATCCCGTAGGCTCCTACGAGCAGTACTTC
CVSNDPVGSYEQYF
>12|TRBJ1-2|TRBV7-9|NA|TRBD1
TGTGCCAGCAGCTCACGGGACAGCCCCTCCACCTTC
CASSSRDSPSTF